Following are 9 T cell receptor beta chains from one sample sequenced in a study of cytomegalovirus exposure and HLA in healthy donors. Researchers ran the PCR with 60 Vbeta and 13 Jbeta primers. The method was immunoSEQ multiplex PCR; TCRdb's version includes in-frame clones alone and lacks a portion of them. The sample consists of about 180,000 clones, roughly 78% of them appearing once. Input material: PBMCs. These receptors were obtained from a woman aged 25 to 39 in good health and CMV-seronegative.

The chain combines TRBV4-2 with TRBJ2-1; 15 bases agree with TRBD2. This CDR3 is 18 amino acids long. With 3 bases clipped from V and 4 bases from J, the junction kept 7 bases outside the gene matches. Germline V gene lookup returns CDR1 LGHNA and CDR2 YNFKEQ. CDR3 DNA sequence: TGTGCCAGCAGCCAGCACGGACTAGCGGGGGGGGGATACAATGAGCAGTTCTTC. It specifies CASSQHGLAGGGYNEQFF.

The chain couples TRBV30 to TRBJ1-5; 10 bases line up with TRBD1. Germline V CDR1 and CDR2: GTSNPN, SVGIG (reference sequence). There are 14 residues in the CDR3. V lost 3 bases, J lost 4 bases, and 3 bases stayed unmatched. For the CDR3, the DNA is TGTGCCTGGAGCCGGGGACAGGGGAATCAGCCCCAGCATTTT. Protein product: CAWSRGQGNQPQHF.

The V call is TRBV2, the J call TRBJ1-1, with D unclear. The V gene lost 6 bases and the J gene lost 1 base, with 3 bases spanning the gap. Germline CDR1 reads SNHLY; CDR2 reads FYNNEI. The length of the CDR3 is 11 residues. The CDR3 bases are TGTGCCAGCAGACAGAACACTGAAGCTTTCTTT. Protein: CASRQNTEAFF.

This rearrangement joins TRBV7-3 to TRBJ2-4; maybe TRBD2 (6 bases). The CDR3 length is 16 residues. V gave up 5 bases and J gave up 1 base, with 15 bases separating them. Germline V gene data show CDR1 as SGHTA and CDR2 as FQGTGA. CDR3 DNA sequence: TGTGCCAGCAGCCCCGGGGGTGGAAGGGCCAAAAACATTCAGTACTTC. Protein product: CASSPGGGRAKNIQYF.

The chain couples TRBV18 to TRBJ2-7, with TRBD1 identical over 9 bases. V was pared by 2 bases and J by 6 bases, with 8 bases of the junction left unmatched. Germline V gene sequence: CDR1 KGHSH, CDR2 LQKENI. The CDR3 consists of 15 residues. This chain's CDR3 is CASSPMGQGWAEQYF. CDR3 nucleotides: TGTGCCAGCTCACCAATGGGACAGGGTTGGGCCGAGCAGTACTTC.

CDR3 region: CASSQRAGQGPGANVLTF. In nucleotides, the CDR3 is TGCGCCAGCAGCCAGCGAGCGGGACAGGGGCCTGGGGCCAACGTCCTGACTTTC. V gene TRBV4-3 combines with J gene TRBJ2-6, with TRBD1 matching 10 bases. The CDR3 is made up of 18 amino acids. V shed 3 bases, J shed 2 bases, and the junction held 7 bases outside the gene matches. CDR1 and CDR2 (germline): LGHNA, YSLEER.

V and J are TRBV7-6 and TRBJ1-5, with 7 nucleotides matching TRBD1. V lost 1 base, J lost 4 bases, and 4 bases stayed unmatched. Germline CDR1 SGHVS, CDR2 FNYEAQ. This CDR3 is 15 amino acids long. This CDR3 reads CASSLEAGGNQPQHF. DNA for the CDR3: TGTGCCAGCAGCTTAGAGGCAGGGGGGAATCAGCCCCAGCATTTT.

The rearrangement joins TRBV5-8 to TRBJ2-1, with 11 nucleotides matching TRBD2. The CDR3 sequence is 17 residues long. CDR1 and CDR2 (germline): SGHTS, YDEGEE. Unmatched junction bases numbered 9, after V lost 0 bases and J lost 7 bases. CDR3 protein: CASSLAGSSGGWNEQFF. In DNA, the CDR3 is TGTGCCAGCAGCTTGGCCGGATCTAGCGGGGGGTGGAATGAGCAGTTCTTC.

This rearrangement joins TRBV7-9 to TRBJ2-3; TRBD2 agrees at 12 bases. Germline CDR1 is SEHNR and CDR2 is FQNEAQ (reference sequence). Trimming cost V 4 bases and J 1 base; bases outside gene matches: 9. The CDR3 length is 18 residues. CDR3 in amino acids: CASSSSRLAGGRTDTQYF. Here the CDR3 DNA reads TGTGCCAGCAGCTCATCCCGTCTAGCGGGGGGGCGCACAGATACGCAGTATTTT.